One sample yielded the 3 T cell receptor beta chains listed below, sequenced in a study of PD-1 blockade in mismatch repair-deficient tumors. Noted time point: 10-day in vitro stimulation with candidate neoantigen peptide 4. These receptors' antigens are unknown. The method was immunoSEQ multiplex PCR; TCRdb's version includes in-frame clones alone and lacks a portion of them. The table shows more than 12,000 clones, with around 84% occurring only once. The starting material was cells cultured in vitro, obtained from a patient treated with pembrolizumab. The receptors were gathered from an adult with mismatch repair-deficient cancer.

V usage is TRBV28 and J usage is TRBJ2-2; no clear D. The germline CDR1 and CDR2 sequences are MDHEN and SYDVKM. V was cut by 2 bases and J by 5 bases, with 6 bases left in between. The CDR3 length is 13 residues. CDR3: CASSLRETGELFF. CDR3 nucleotide sequence: TGTGCCAGCAGTTTAAGGGAAACCGGGGAGCTGTTTTTT.

The chain uses TRBV30 and TRBJ2-3, with TRBD2 identical over 7 bases. CDR1 and CDR2 from the germline V gene are GTSNPN and SVGIG (reference sequence). V shed 0 bases and J 2 bases; nucleotides not matched to a gene: 8. This CDR3 contains 16 residues. The CDR3: CAWSVGSSGVTDTQYF. Here the CDR3 DNA reads TGTGCCTGGAGTGTAGGTTCTAGCGGAGTCACAGATACGCAGTATTTT.

Only a few counts were recorded for this clone. The chain carries TRBV9 and TRBJ1-2; D is perhaps TRBD1 (5 bases). Trimming left V 4 bases short and J 8 bases short, with 12 bases between. The CDR3 extends over 12 amino acids. The germline V gene encodes CDR1 SGDLS and CDR2 YYNGEE. The chain's CDR3 is CASSPDTGGYTF. The CDR3, as DNA: TGTGCCAGCAGCCCAGACACAGGCGGCTACACCTTC.